This TCR beta chain was obtained from a study of T-cell reconstitution after alpha-beta-depleted transplantation in children. Regarding the study as a whole: Surviving recipient cells, namely T cells and thymic progenitors, were the source of high day-60 TCRbeta diversity in some patients. Alpha-beta T cells about two months after transplant reportedly derived from several hundred expanded graft clones.

Unique molecular identifiers were incorporated during preparation of the TCRbeta library. TCRdb independently ran MiXCR on the PCR reads; one entry per CDR3 protein. The sample consists of almost 250,000 distinct CDR3 sequences, under 30% of them appearing once. Germline V gene sequence: CDR1 SQVTM, CDR2 ANQGSEA. This CDR3 has 11 residues. V was cut by 4 bases and J by 4 bases, with 7 bases left in between. For this clonotype: The antigen remains undetermined.

The clonotype was recovered from a girl between 2 and 10 years old with Fanconi anemia, due to receive a stem cell transplant. The chain is built from TRBV29-1 and TRBJ2-5; D is ambiguous. Sequenced here: PBMCs, sampled before TCRalphabeta/CD19-depleted stem cell transplant. CDR3 nucleotides: TGCAGCGTTGGGCAGCGAGAGACCCAGTACTTC. Translating it yields CSVGQRETQYF.